This T cell receptor beta chain comes out of a study of blood T cell repertoires in COVID-19. About the study: Sources were T cells, B-cell-depleted T cells, or PBMCs; the material itself was cDNA or gDNA.

Sequenced by immunoSEQ multiplex PCR; TCRdb stores in-frame clones only, minus some. The table has around 310,000 clones, 90% seen once. Germline V lookup: CDR1 MDHEN, CDR2 SYDVKM. The V end was cut by 4 bases, the J end by 8 bases, with 14 bases between. The CDR3 totals 13 residues. This clone was seen a few times. The sequenced material came from peripheral blood. This receptor was identified in a woman aged 40 to 50 with COVID-19, enrolled during active disease. The V and J genes are TRBV28 and TRBJ1-2; D possibly corresponds to TRBD1 (6 bases). The CDR3 region is CASSSRQGKGYTF. In DNA form, the CDR3 reads TGTGCCAGCAGTTCGAGGCAGGGGAAGGGCTACACCTTC.